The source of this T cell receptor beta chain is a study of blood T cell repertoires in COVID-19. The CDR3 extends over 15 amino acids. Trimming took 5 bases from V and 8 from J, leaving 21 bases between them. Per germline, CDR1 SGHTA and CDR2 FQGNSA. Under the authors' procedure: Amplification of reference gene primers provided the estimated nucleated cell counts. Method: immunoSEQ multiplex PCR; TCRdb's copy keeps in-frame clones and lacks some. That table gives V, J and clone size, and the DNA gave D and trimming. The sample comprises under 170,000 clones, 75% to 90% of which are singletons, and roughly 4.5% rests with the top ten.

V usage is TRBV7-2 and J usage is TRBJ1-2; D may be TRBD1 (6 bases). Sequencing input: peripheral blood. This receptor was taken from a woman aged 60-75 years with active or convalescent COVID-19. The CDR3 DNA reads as TGTGCCAGCAGCCCACACGGGGGGCCGGGAGGCGGCTACACCTTC. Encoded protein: CASSPHGGPGGGYTF.